The entry that follows covers one T cell receptor beta chain sequence. The investigators amplified TCR beta CDR3 regions from RNA transcripts. Using the HTBI primer set, a first-round RT-PCR was run on the TCR CDR3. TCRdb analysed the multiplex PCR reads with MiXCR anew, one entry per CDR3 protein. This table holds more than 500,000 distinct CDR3 sequences, about 16% found once. This specimen comes from a study of T cells in Graves' hyperthyroidism and ophthalmopathy. The germline V and J ends were trimmed by 4 bases and 0 bases, with 13 bases remaining between them. CDR3 size: 15 residues. Germline CDR1 reads SGHTA; CDR2 reads FQGNSA.

Sequencing was performed on blood. The V call is TRBV7-2, the J call TRBJ2-7, with D maybe TRBD1 (6 bases). The clonotype originates from a woman under 40 with Graves' hyperthyroidism. The CDR3 nucleotides are TGTGCCAGCAGCTCTAGGACAGTACTCTCCTACGAGCAGTACTTC. This codes for CASSSRTVLSYEQYF.